A selection of T cell receptor beta chains follows, all from one sample in a study of OX40 agonist ivuxolimab in advanced cancers. Method: immunoSEQ multiplex PCR; TCRdb's copy keeps in-frame clones and lacks some. The sample holds about 50,000 clones; 80% to 90% are singletons and the top ten take approximately 50%. This material consisted of CD4+ or CD8+ T cells sorted from blood, taken in a trial of the OX40 agonist ivuxolimab. The receptors shown here come from an adult with an advanced solid tumor such as melanoma, head and neck, liver or kidney cancer. Both conserved end residues are part of each CDR3.

>TRBV18|TRBJ2-7
CASSPSGLGPEQYF
>TRBV20-1|TRBJ2-7
CSARRLIEQYF
>TRBV5-4|TRBJ1-2
CASSSTTGSYGYTF
>TRBV5-4|TRBJ2-4
CASSLGGTGRWYF
>TRBV10-2|TRBJ2-3
CASKDSGRDTQYF
>TRBV18|TRBJ2-2
CASSSDRDTNTGELFF
>TRBV7-6|TRBJ2-3
CASSLAGGTDTQYF
>TRBV5-1|TRBJ2-1
CASSGPDRGNEQFF
>TRBV18|TRBJ1-3
CASSPALSGNTIYF
>TRBV4-1|TRBJ2-3
CASSQDREMEYF
>TRBV27|TRBJ2-7
CASSGDSFYEQYF
>TRBV7-9|TRBJ2-6
CASSYGQGANGANVLTF
>TRBV6-6|TRBJ1-5
CASTLRIGNQPQHF
>TRBV19|TRBJ1-3
CASSILAGQGNTIYF
>TRBV10-2|TRBJ2-1
CASSELGLAGSGEQFF
>TRBV20-1|TRBJ2-1
CSAGFVEQFF
>TRBV5-4|TRBJ2-3
CASSLAGIGTDTQYF
>TRBV27|TRBJ2-2
CASSLQEHTGELFF
>TRBV11-2|TRBJ2-5
CASSLWRSETQYF
>TRBV9|TRBJ2-1
CASSAKGLAAYNEQFF
>TRBV2|TRBJ1-1
CASSEQGWDLAFF
>TRBV19|TRBJ2-1
CASSPRRTSSAYNEQFF
>TRBV21-1|TRBJ2-1
CASSNRRVLPSYNEQFF
>TRBV18|TRBJ1-3
CASSPTGSGNTIYF
>TRBV6-5|TRBJ2-2
CASTKLAGQTGELFF
>TRBV6-1|TRBJ2-7
CASSPIWGLTYEQYF
>TRBV5-1|TRBJ2-7
CASSLGQGLYEQYF